These 7 T cell receptor beta chains were all obtained from the same sample, sequenced in a study of cytomegalovirus exposure and HLA in healthy donors. PCR used 60 Vbeta primers and 13 Jbeta primers. Using immunoSEQ multiplex PCR, the repertoire was profiled, and TCRdb retains in-frame clones only, with some absent. Of roughly 170,000 clones listed, about 68% are singletons. The specimen was PBMCs. These receptors all stem from a female donor in good health and CMV-seronegative.

The chain recombines TRBV4-3 with TRBJ1-6, with 9 bases fitting TRBD1. The junction had 19 bases not matched to a gene; V was cut back by 0 bases and J by 10 bases. The CDR3 has 20 amino acids. The germline V gene has CDR1 LGHNA and CDR2 YSLEER. CDR3 protein: CASSQDTGTGYGYPRSPLHF. The CDR3 nucleotides read TGCGCCAGCAGCCAAGACACCGGGACAGGGTATGGCTACCCCAGGTCACCCCTCCACTTT.

This clone was seen only once. J is TRBJ2-7 and V is TRBV27, with 12 bases lining up with TRBD2. Germline V gene data show CDR1 as MNHEY and CDR2 as SMNVEV (reference sequence). The V gene end was trimmed by 6 bases and the J gene end by 2 bases; junction bases not matched to a gene: 5. The CDR3 extends over 15 amino acids. Here the CDR3 reads CASSPRLAGAYEQYF. In DNA, the CDR3 is TGTGCCAGCAGCCCTAGACTAGCGGGAGCCTACGAGCAGTACTTC.

This clone was found a few times. V and J are TRBV2 and TRBJ2-2; D unclear. The CDR3 spans 12 residues. The V end was cut by 8 bases, the J end by 6 bases, with 10 bases between. Germline V lookup: CDR1 SNHLY, CDR2 FYNNEI. In nucleotides, the CDR3 is TGTGCCAGCCGGAGTGGTTCCGGGGAGCTGTTTTTT. This gives the protein CASRSGSGELFF.

The V gene is TRBV13, the J gene TRBJ2-5; tentative D call: TRBD2 (5 bases). Germline values: CDR1 PRHDT, CDR2 FYEKMQ (reference sequence). This CDR3 is built from 14 residues. V gave up 5 bases and J gave up 4 bases, with 14 bases separating them. Here the CDR3 reads CASSLGSAGETQYF. The CDR3 coding sequence is TGTGCCAGCAGCCTCGGGTCGGCGGGAGAGACCCAGTACTTC.

The chain is built from TRBV7-3 and TRBJ2-2, with D possibly TRBD1 on 6 matching bases. Germline V gives CDR1 SGHTA, CDR2 FQGTGA. Trimming pared 5 bases from V and 7 bases from J, leaving 14 bases between. The CDR3 runs 14 residues. CDR3 nucleotides: TGTGCCAGCAGCCTACAGGGAATGGGCGGGGAGCTGTTTTTT. Encoded protein: CASSLQGMGGELFF.

V and J are TRBV6-5 and TRBJ1-5; a weak D match, TRBD1 (6 bases). In germline, CDR1 is MNHEY, CDR2 SVGAGI. With 6 bases removed from V and 0 bases from J, the gap between germline ends came to 9 bases. The CDR3 has 14 residues. CDR3 DNA sequence: TGTGCCAGCAGCCAGGGGATTAGCAATCAGCCCCAGCATTTT. Translation gives CASSQGISNQPQHF.

CDR3 amino acids: CALSGGLSETQYF. The CDR3 coding sequence is TGTGCCCTCTCGGGGGGCCTCAGCGAGACCCAGTACTTC. The rearrangement joins TRBV10-3 to TRBJ2-5; D is possibly TRBD2 (7 bases). CDR3 length: 13 residues. From germline, CDR1 is ENHRY and CDR2 SYGVKD. Trimming shortened V by 11 bases and J by 5 bases, and 18 bases separated the two germline ends.